The clone carrying this T cell receptor (beta chain) was observed at least ten times. What it recognizes is unknown. This record comes from a study of neurological immune-mediated disorders. Study-level points and caveats: None of the CDR3 amino acid sequences found in expanded clones was shared across subjects. This suggests that the TCR-beta repertoires were private in all groups. Expansion of TCR clones was greatest in HTLV-1-associated myelopathy and smallest in multiple sclerosis, where it fell below that of healthy controls.

The J segment lost 5 bases and the V segment lost 3 bases, leaving 11 bases of the junction unmatched. The CDR3 covers 16 residues. CDR1 and CDR2 (germline): SGHDT, YYEEEE. 2 million unsorted PBMCs were stored in RNAlater at -80 °C before RNA extraction. The cDNA was generated by 5'RACE with 10-nucleotide random UMIs. MiXCR, run by TCRdb on the 5' RACE reads, gives a single entry per CDR3 protein. Counted here are 70,000 to 95,000 distinct CDR3 sequences, around 14% occurring once; the ten biggest clones make up approximately 6.8%. The sequencing input was PBMCs. The receptor comes from a woman in her 50s in good health. The J gene is TRBJ1-1, the V gene TRBV5-6; 9 bases agree with TRBD1. The chain's CDR3 is CASSSLSDRGWTEAFF. For the CDR3, the DNA is TGTGCCAGCAGCTCACTATCGGACAGGGGCTGGACTGAAGCTTTCTTT.